Presented here are 22 T cell receptor beta chains from one specimen sequenced in a study of beta chain features in type 1 diabetes. The study, taken as a whole, reports: TCRB CDR3s from Type 1 diabetes patients were moderately but significantly shorter in all four CD4+ subsets.

These receptors have no known antigen. Sequencing targeted expressed TCRB transcripts, as all isolated RNA had been reverse transcribed. Clones were sequenced by immunoSEQ multiplex PCR, and TCRdb holds only the in-frame ones, with some missing. The sample holds fewer than 200,000 clones, about a tenth seen once. Input material: central memory CD4+ T cells from blood. Source of these receptors: a man aged 30-40 years with type 1 diabetes.

The rearrangement links TRBV15 to TRBJ2-2; 8 bases align to TRBD2. J was trimmed by 4 bases and V by 1 base; bases with no gene match: 11. The germline V gene encodes CDR1 LNHNV and CDR2 YYDKDF (reference sequence). This CDR3 is built from 18 residues. CDR3 in DNA: TGTGCCACCAGCAGAGGCAAGTCCCGGGCGGGAGGCACCGGGGAGCTGTTTTTT. Translated, it gives CATSRGKSRAGGTGELFF.

This clone has only a few counts. The rearrangement uses TRBV10-3 and TRBJ2-2; 12 bases agree with TRBD1. V trimming: 6 bases; J trimming: 8 bases; junction bases outside the gene matches: 10. The V gene's germline CDR1 is ENHRY and CDR2 SYGVKD. The CDR3 consists of 16 residues. Here the CDR3 reads CAISNRGQGATGELFF. In DNA, the CDR3 is TGTGCCATCAGCAATCGGGGACAGGGGGCGACGGGGGAGCTGTTTTTT.

The chain joins TRBV28 to TRBJ1-5, with D unclear. The germline V gene has CDR1 MDHEN and CDR2 SYDVKM. Trimming removed 3 bases from V and 7 bases from J, with 7 bases in between. CDR3 length: 12 residues. This CDR3 reads CASSLRPQPQHF. CDR3 nucleotides: TGTGCCAGCAGTTTGCGTCCCCAGCCCCAGCATTTT.

The chain combines TRBV27 with TRBJ1-2, with D possibly matching TRBD1 (6 bases). There are 13 residues in the CDR3. V was trimmed by 6 bases and J by 4 bases, leaving 12 bases between them. Germline CDR1 reads MNHEY; CDR2 reads SMNVEV (reference sequence). The CDR3 region has the DNA TGTGCCAGCAGCCAAGGACAGCTCTATGGCTACACCTTC. This translates into CASSQGQLYGYTF.

The chain employs TRBV6-6 and TRBJ2-7, with 11 bases matching TRBD2. This CDR3 has 16 amino acids. CDR1 is MNHNY and CDR2 is SVGAGI in the germline V gene (reference sequence). The V and J ends lost 0 bases and 7 bases, in that order; junction bases with no gene match: 8. The CDR3 coding sequence is TGTGCCAGCAGTTACTCGACGGCGACTAGCGGGACAGAGCAGTACTTC. Translated: CASSYSTATSGTEQYF.

About this clone: A read error may account for a junction end that differs from germline. This chain connects TRBV4-2 to TRBJ2-7; D perhaps matches TRBD2 (5 bases). Per the germline V gene, CDR1 is LGHNA and CDR2 is YNFKEQ. The CDR3 is 14 amino acids. The CDR3 protein is CASSQDPSSHEQYF. The CDR3 DNA reads TGTGCCAGCAGCCAAGATCCTAGCTCCCACGAGCAGTACTTC.

The chain joins TRBV15 to TRBJ2-5, with 7 nucleotides matching TRBD2. Looked up from germline, CDR1 is LNHNV and CDR2 is YYDKDF (reference sequence). J was trimmed by 2 bases and V by 1 base; bases with no gene match: 13. The length of the CDR3 is 18 residues. CDR3: CATSRGEGPLGPQETQYF. The CDR3 DNA reads as TGTGCCACCAGCAGAGGGGAGGGGCCCCTCGGACCACAAGAGACCCAGTACTTC.

This clone was seen only a few times. This chain links TRBV28 with TRBJ1-3, with unresolved D. CDR1 and CDR2 from the germline V gene are MDHEN and SYDVKM. V lost 6 bases and J lost 0, with 15 bases in between. The CDR3 covers 16 residues. The CDR3, as DNA: TGTGCCAGCAGATACTTCCCCCCTGACTCTGGAAACACCATATATTTT. Translating gives CASRYFPPDSGNTIYF.

This chain links TRBV10-3 with TRBJ2-3; the D gene is possibly TRBD2 (6 bases). The CDR3 has 15 residues. V dropped 7 bases and J dropped 0 bases, with 14 bases sitting between them. Germline CDR1 reads ENHRY; CDR2 reads SYGVKD. The CDR3 loop reads CAIKGFAGSTDTQYF. CDR3 sequence (DNA): TGTGCCATCAAAGGGTTCGCGGGAAGCACAGATACGCAGTATTTT.

This clone appeared a few times. The CDR3 bases are TGTGCCAGCAGTTCGGGGGGTAAGCTGTCTGAAGCTTTCTTT. Protein product: CASSSGGKLSEAFF. V is TRBV27 and J is TRBJ1-1; D may be TRBD1 (5 bases). This CDR3 is 14 amino acids long. Germline V CDR1 and CDR2: MNHEY, SMNVEV (reference sequence). With 4 bases removed from V and 6 bases from J, the gap between germline ends came to 15 bases.

The chain has TRBV7-9 and TRBJ2-5; perhaps TRBD1 as D (6 bases). Germline-derived CDR1 and CDR2 are SEHNR and FQNEAQ (reference sequence). The CDR3 extends over 16 amino acids. V was shortened by 4 bases and J by 2 bases, with 17 bases between the two germline ends. CDR3 protein: CASSSPGAGTQETQYF. CDR3 in DNA: TGTGCCAGCAGCTCGCCTGGAGCCGGGACACAAGAGACCCAGTACTTC.

This clone showed up just a few times. The genes are TRBV9 and TRBJ2-1, with TRBD2 identical over 12 bases. The CDR3 runs to 15 residues. The trim removed 4 bases at V and 6 bases at J, leaving 5 bases unmatched. Per the germline V gene, CDR1 is SGDLS and CDR2 is YYNGEE. Here the CDR3 DNA reads TGTGCCAGCAGCATTCGACTAGCGGGAGTCAATGAGCAGTTCTTC. It is translated as CASSIRLAGVNEQFF.

V gene TRBV7-2 combines with J gene TRBJ2-7, with 12 nucleotides matching TRBD1. V shed 4 bases, J shed 7 bases, and the junction held 5 bases outside the gene matches. CDR1 and CDR2 (germline): SGHTA, FQGNSA. The CDR3 covers 14 residues. CDR3 coding DNA: TGTGCCAGCAGCTACAGGGACAGGGGGCGGGAGCAGTACTTC. Translated: CASSYRDRGREQYF.

This clone appeared a few times. The chain has TRBV4-2 and TRBJ2-5; TRBD2 matches at 8 bases. Germline trimming cut 1 base from V and 2 bases from J; bases unmatched to any gene: 6. CDR3 length equals 16 residues. Germline-derived CDR1 and CDR2 are LGHNA and YNFKEQ. CDR3 sequence reads: CASSQGWASGQETQYF. The CDR3 DNA reads TGTGCCAGCAGCCAAGGGTGGGCTAGCGGGCAAGAGACCCAGTACTTC.

V is TRBV19 and J is TRBJ2-7; D is unresolved. The V and J ends lost 2 bases and 5 bases respectively, with 4 bases between them. This CDR3 has 11 amino acids. Germline CDR1 LNHDA, CDR2 SQIVND (reference sequence). CDR3 sequence: CASSINNEQYF. In nucleotides, the CDR3 is TGTGCCAGTAGTATAAATAACGAGCAGTACTTC.

Notes on this clone: This may be a read error, as it is one base from a much larger clone. The rearrangement links TRBV7-8 to TRBJ2-3; 7 bases are shared with TRBD1. The V segment lost 5 bases and the J segment 2 bases; nucleotides outside the gene matches: 4. CDR3 length: 14 residues. Germline CDR1 is SGHVS and CDR2 is FQNEAQ. The CDR3 sequence: CASSPDRITDTQYF. CDR3 nucleotides: TGTGCCAGCAGCCCGGACAGGATCACAGATACGCAGTATTTT.

The rearrangement joins TRBV18 to TRBJ2-7; 9 positions agree with TRBD1. Germline CDR1 KGHSH, CDR2 LQKENI. The CDR3 is made up of 13 amino acids. The trim removed 5 bases at V and 3 bases at J, leaving 2 bases unmatched. The CDR3 region is CASSGTGIYEQYF. The CDR3 DNA is TGTGCCAGCTCAGGGACAGGGATCTACGAGCAGTACTTC.

V usage is TRBV11-2 and J usage is TRBJ2-1; TRBD2 matches 8 bases. This CDR3 has 15 residues. V dropped 4 bases and J dropped 6; count of bases not matched to a gene: 8. Germline CDR1 is SGHAT and CDR2 is FQNNGV. This CDR3 is CASSSFTSGANEQFF. As DNA, the CDR3 is TGTGCCAGCAGCTCCTTCACTAGCGGTGCCAATGAGCAGTTCTTC.

This clone was observed a few times. V and J are TRBV4-1 and TRBJ1-5; TRBD1 matches 8 bases. The V and J ends lost 2 bases and 6 bases, in that order; junction bases with no gene match: 6. The CDR3 is 15 amino acids. Per the germline V gene, CDR1 is MGHRA and CDR2 is YSYEKL. The CDR3 DNA reads TGCGCCAGCAGCCAAAGGACAGGGAATGGTCAGCCCCAGCATTTT. Translated, it gives CASSQRTGNGQPQHF.

The V gene is TRBV7-2, the J gene TRBJ2-7; D gene unclear. CDR1 and CDR2 from the germline V gene are SGHTA and FQGNSA. Trimming removed 3 bases from V and 0 bases from J, with 9 bases in between. The CDR3 is made up of 14 amino acids. In DNA, the CDR3 is TGTGCCAGCAGCTTCGCGGTCCTCTCCTACGAGCAGTACTTC. It yields the protein CASSFAVLSYEQYF.

CDR3: CASSPRGTGDPGELFF. The CDR3 DNA follows: TGTGCCAGCAGCCCCAGAGGGACAGGGGATCCCGGGGAGCTGTTTTTT. The chain carries TRBV7-9 and TRBJ2-2, with 10 bases lining up with TRBD1. J lost 6 bases, V lost 5 bases, and 9 bases had no gene match. This CDR3 contains 16 residues. Germline V gene data show CDR1 as SEHNR and CDR2 as FQNEAQ (reference sequence).

The chain couples TRBV5-4 to TRBJ2-2, with D unclear. CDR1 is SGHNT and CDR2 is YYREEE in the germline V gene (reference sequence). The V gene lost 1 base and the J gene lost 2 bases, with 9 bases spanning the gap. The CDR3 consists of 15 residues. The CDR3 DNA reads as TGTGCCAGCAGCTTGCAAGCAATCAACACCGGGGAGCTGTTTTTT. It translates to CASSLQAINTGELFF.